Sequencing of this T cell receptor beta chain was carried out in a study of chemoradiotherapy in HPV16-positive cancers. Study-level background: Candidate HPV-specific T-cell clones and common TCR motifs came from functional assays in a couple of HPV16-positive patients.

V was trimmed by 3 bases and J by 6 bases, leaving 12 bases between them. The CDR3 has 13 amino acids. Germline V gives CDR1 SGHRS, CDR2 YFSETQ. Over chemoradiotherapy, repertoires were sampled more than once. About this clone: Its matching antigen is unknown.

Study-level findings and limits: Candidate HPV-specific clones and E7-related TCR motifs grew in tumor during treatment. Functional assays defining HPV-specific T cells used only two HPV16-positive patients.

Libraries were prepared by immunoSEQ multiplex PCR; TCRdb keeps only in-frame clonotypes and omits some of them. The sample shows several thousand clones, roughly 80% of them seen only once. The chain combines TRBV5-1 with TRBJ1-2; D might be TRBD1 (6 bases). This receptor was obtained from a human donor with HPV-associated anogenital cancer. This sample was gathered from a patient who underwent chemoradiotherapy. The CDR3 sequence is CASSSSGEDGYTF. CDR3 in DNA: TGCGCCAGCAGCTCCTCAGGGGAAGATGGCTACACCTTC.